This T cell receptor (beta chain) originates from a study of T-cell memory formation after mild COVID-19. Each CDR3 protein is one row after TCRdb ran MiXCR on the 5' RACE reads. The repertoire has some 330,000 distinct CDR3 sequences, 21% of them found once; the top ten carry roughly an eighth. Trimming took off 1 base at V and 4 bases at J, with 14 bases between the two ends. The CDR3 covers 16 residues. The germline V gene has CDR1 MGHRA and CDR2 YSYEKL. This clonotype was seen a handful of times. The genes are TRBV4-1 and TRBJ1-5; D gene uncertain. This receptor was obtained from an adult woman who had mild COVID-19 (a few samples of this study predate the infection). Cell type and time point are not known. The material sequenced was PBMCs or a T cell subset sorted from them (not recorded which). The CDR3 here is CASSQGIGFGNQPQHF. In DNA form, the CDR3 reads TGCGCCAGCAGCCAAGGGATAGGATTCGGAAATCAGCCCCAGCATTTT.